This TCR beta chain was retrieved from a study of blood T cells in healthy people across ages. Through a sample-barcoded 5' primer and a J-beta primer mix, a second PCR was run for 7 to 11 cycles. A single record per CDR3 protein comes from TCRdb applying MiXCR to the 5' RACE reads. In the table there are about 570,000 distinct CDR3 sequences, about a quarter of which are singletons. Trimming at V came to 2 bases and at J to 4 bases, leaving 7 bases not matched to a gene. Germline assignment: CDR1 SGHDT and CDR2 YYEEEE. The CDR3 contains 16 residues. This clonotype was recorded once. Its antigen is unidentified. Overall study results and limits: Both naive CD4+ cell counts and diversity were greater in long-lived donors than in aged donors. A strong correlation between TCR beta diversity and naive T cell percentage was seen.

These records were also assigned to another study, of T cells of mothers and their children. That work contributes: Related pairs of mothers and children showed slightly higher, non-significant overlap versus unrelated pairs.

This TCR came from a boy aged 2 to 10 in good health. The sample consisted of blood. The chain combines TRBV5-6 with TRBJ1-5; 9 nucleotides agree with TRBD1. CDR3 loop: CASSLRDRALNQPQHF. CDR3 in DNA: TGTGCCAGCAGCTTACGGGACAGGGCCCTTAATCAGCCCCAGCATTTT. Drawing the rest from reference TRBV5-6 and TRBJ1-5, the complete variable domain is DAGVTQSPTHLIKTRGQQVTLRCSPKSGHDTVSWYQQALGQGPQFIFQYYEEEERQRGNFPDRFSGHQFPNYSSELNVNALLLGDSALYLCASSLRDRALNQPQHFGDGTRLSIL.